A single T cell receptor (beta chain) is shown here with its context. Its specificity is unknown. There are 15 residues in the CDR3. The V gene lost 4 bases and the J gene lost 0 bases, with 9 bases spanning the gap. Germline lookup yields CDR1 SGHNT and CDR2 YENEEA. The PCR had 60 Vbeta and 13 Jbeta primers. Profiled with immunoSEQ multiplex PCR; TCRdb holds only in-frame clones, not every one. This table holds 95,000 to 120,000 clones, 82% found once. This record belongs to a study of cytomegalovirus exposure and HLA in healthy donors. Study-level points and caveats: As was reported, the HLA-A and HLA-B alleles of most subjects were accurately predicted from TCR beta sequences.

The TCR sequence derives from a woman aged 18-35 years in good health and CMV-seronegative. The J gene is TRBJ2-2, the V gene TRBV11-3, with TRBD2 as a possible D gene (7 bases). The sequencing input was PBMCs. As DNA, the CDR3 is TGTGCCAGCAGCTCCGGGGGGCCGAACACCGGGGAGCTGTTTTTT. As protein: CASSSGGPNTGELFF.